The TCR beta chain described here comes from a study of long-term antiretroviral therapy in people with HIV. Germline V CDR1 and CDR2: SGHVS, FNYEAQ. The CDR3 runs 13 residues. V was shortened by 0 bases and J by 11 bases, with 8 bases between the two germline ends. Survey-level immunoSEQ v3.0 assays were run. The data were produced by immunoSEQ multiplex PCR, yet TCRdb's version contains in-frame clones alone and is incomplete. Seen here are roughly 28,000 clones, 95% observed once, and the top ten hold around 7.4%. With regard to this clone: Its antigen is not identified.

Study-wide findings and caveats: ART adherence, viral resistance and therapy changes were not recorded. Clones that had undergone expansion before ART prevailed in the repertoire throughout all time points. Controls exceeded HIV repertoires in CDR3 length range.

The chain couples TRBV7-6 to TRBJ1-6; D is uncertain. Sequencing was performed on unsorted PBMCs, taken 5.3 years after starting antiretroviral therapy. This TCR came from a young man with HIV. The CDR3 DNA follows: TGTGCCAGCAGCTTAGCGTTCCGGGCACCCCTCCACTTT. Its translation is CASSLAFRAPLHF.